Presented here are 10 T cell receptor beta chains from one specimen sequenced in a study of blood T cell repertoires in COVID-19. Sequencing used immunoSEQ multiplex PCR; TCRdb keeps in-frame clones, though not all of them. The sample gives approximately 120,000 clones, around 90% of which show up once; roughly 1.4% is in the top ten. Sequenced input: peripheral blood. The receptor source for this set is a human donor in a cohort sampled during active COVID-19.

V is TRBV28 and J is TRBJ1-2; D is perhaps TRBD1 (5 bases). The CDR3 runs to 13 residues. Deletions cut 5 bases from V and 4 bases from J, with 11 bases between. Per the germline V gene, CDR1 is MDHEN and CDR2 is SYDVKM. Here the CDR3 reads CASSAARAYGYTF. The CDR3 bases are TGTGCCAGCAGTGCCGCCAGGGCCTATGGCTACACCTTC.

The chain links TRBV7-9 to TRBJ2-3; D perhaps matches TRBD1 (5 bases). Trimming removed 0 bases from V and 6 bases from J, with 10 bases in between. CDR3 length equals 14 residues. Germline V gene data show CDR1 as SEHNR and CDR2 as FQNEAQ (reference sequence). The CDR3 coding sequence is TGTGCCAGCAGCTTAGCGCTGGGGCCCGATACGCAGTATTTT. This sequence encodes CASSLALGPDTQYF.

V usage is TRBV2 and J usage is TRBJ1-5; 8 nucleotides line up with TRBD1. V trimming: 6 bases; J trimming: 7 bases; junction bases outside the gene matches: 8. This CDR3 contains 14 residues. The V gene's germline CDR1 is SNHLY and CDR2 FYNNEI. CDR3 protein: CASSGDRGGQPQHF. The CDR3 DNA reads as TGTGCCAGCAGCGGAGACAGGGGTGGACAGCCCCAGCATTTT.

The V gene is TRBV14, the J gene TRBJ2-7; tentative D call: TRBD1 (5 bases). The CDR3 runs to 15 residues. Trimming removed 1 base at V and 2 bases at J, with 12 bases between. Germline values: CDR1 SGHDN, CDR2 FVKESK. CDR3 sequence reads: CASSQVPGATYEQYF. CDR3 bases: TGTGCCAGCAGCCAAGTCCCTGGGGCCACCTACGAGCAGTACTTC.

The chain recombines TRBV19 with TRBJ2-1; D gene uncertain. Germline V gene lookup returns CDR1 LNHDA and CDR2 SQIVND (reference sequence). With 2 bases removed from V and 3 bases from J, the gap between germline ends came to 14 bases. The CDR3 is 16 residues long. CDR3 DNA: TGTGCCAGTAGTATATCCCCCAGCGCCGACTACAATGAGCAGTTCTTC. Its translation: CASSISPSADYNEQFF. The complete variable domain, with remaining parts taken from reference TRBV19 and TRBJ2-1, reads DGGITQSPKYLFRKEGQNVTLSCEQNLNHDAMYWYRQDPGQGLRLIYYSQIVNDFQKGDIAEGYSVSREKKESFPLTVTSAQKNPTAFYLCASSISPSADYNEQFFGPGTRLTVL.

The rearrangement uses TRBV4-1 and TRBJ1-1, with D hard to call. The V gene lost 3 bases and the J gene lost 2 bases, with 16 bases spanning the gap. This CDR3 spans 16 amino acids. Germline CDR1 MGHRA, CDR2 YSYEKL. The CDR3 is CASSHQPRTFNTEAFF. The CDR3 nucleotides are TGCGCCAGCAGCCATCAACCCCGGACTTTTAACACTGAAGCTTTCTTT.

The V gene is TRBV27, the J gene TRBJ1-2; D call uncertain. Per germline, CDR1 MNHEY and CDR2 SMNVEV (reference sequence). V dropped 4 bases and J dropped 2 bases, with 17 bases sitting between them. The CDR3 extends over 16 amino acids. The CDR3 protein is CASSSSFSGANYGYTF. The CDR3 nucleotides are TGTGCCAGCAGTTCCTCCTTTAGCGGCGCCAACTATGGCTACACCTTC.

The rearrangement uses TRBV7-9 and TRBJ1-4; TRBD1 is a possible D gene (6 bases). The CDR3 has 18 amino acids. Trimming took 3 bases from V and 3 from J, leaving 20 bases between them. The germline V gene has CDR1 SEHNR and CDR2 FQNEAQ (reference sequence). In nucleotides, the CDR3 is TGTGCCAGCAGCTTCCAGAAATACAGGGATCAGGCTAATGAAAAACTGTTTTTT. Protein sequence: CASSFQKYRDQANEKLFF.

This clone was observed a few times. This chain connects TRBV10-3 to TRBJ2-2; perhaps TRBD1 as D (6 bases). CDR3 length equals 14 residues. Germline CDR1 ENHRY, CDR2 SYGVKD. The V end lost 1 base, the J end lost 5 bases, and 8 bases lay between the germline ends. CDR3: CAISELGQTGELFF. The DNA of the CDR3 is TGTGCCATCAGTGAGTTAGGACAGACCGGGGAGCTGTTTTTT.

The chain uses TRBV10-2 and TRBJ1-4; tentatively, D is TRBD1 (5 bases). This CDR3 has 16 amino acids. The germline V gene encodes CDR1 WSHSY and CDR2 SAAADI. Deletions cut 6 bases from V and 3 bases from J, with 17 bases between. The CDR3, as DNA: TGCGCCAGCAGCCCCGGGGGACGGCATTCTAATGAAAAACTGTTTTTT. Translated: CASSPGGRHSNEKLFF.